This T cell receptor beta chain was identified during a study of T cells after yellow fever vaccination. Study-wide findings and caveats: Subsequent booster samples again held most clones from primary vaccination (approximately 95% CD4, approximately 85% CD8).

The CDR3 length is 13 residues. CDR1 and CDR2 (germline): SGDLS, YYNGEE. Trimming shortened V by 0 bases and J by 4 bases, and 8 bases separated the two germline ends. Points on this clonotype: Its antigen remains unidentified.

MiXCR was run by TCRdb on the 5' RACE reads, yielding one entry per CDR3 protein. In the table there are some 300,000 distinct CDR3 sequences, around 4% of which are singletons. The clonotype was recovered from a man aged 18 to 29 who received the YFV17D yellow fever vaccine. The V gene is TRBV9, the J gene TRBJ2-7; D not certain. Sequenced here: PBMCs, sampled on the day of the yellow fever booster vaccination. CDR3 protein: CASSVASSYEQYF. The CDR3 bases are TGTGCCAGCAGCGTAGCGTCGAGTTACGAGCAGTACTTC. Drawing the rest from reference TRBV9 and TRBJ2-7, the complete variable domain is DSGVTQTPKHLITATGQRVTLRCSPRSGDLSVYWYQQSLDQGLQFLIQYYNGEERAKGNILERFSAQQFPDLHSELNLSSLELGDSALYFCASSVASSYEQYFGPGTRLTVT.